A single sample is the source of the 32 T cell receptor beta chains below, sequenced in a study of blood T cell repertoires in COVID-19. This table comes from immunoSEQ multiplex PCR, and its TCRdb copy is limited to in-frame clones, with some not included. The repertoire includes around 130,000 clones, over 80% of them detected once, and nearly 4% sits in the top ten. Sequencing was performed on PBMCs or T cells enriched from blood (not recorded which). Source of these receptors: a woman aged 25 to 39 who had recovered from COVID-19.

In its sample, this clone was seen once. The genes are TRBV7-2 and TRBJ2-3; TRBD2 might be the D (6 bases). The germline gives CDR1 SGHTA, CDR2 FQGNSA. The V and J ends lost 6 bases and 7 bases respectively, with 8 bases between them. CDR3 size: 11 residues. The CDR3 bases are TGTGCCAGCAGTGGGGGGTATACGCAGTATTTT. Translating it yields CASSGGYTQYF. Filled out from reference TRBV7-2 and TRBJ2-3, the complete variable domain reads GAGVSQSPSNKVTEKGKDVELRCDPISGHTALYWYRQSLGQGLEFLIYFQGNSAPDKSGLPSDRFSAERTGGSVSTLTIQRTQQEDSAVYLCASSGGYTQYFGPGTRLTVL.

This CDR3 reads CASRVGDYEQYF. The CDR3 DNA sequence: TGTGCCAGCAGAGTTGGAGACTACGAGCAGTACTTC. The chain has TRBV28 and TRBJ2-7; D remains unclear. V shed 6 bases and J shed 3 bases, with 9 bases lying between them. The CDR3 spans 12 residues. The germline V gene has CDR1 MDHEN and CDR2 SYDVKM.

The rearrangement uses TRBV5-4 and TRBJ2-3; maybe TRBD2 (5 bases). CDR3 size: 14 residues. The V gene's germline CDR1 is SGHNT and CDR2 YYREEE (reference sequence). Trimming left V 2 bases short and J 6 bases short, with 13 bases between. The CDR3 sequence: CASSLEGASDTQYF. CDR3 sequence (DNA): TGTGCCAGCAGCTTAGAGGGAGCCTCGGATACGCAGTATTTT.

This chain links TRBV27 with TRBJ1-6; 7 bases are a match to TRBD1. CDR3 length: 15 residues. The germline V gene encodes CDR1 MNHEY and CDR2 SMNVEV (reference sequence). The V segment lost 8 bases and the J segment 7 bases; nucleotides outside the gene matches: 11. CDR3 bases: TGTGCCAGCGGGTTCGACAGGGTTCTAAATTCACCCCTCCACTTT. It translates to CASGFDRVLNSPLHF.

The chain carries TRBV4-3 and TRBJ2-7, with D maybe TRBD1 (6 bases). Trimming stripped 0 bases from V and 0 bases from J, with 12 bases between. The V gene's germline CDR1 is LGHNA and CDR2 YSLEER. The length of the CDR3 is 16 residues. This chain's CDR3 is CASSQDRTVISYEQYF. The CDR3 coding sequence is TGCGCCAGCAGCCAAGACCGGACAGTAATCTCCTACGAGCAGTACTTC.

The sample holds one count of this clone. The chain carries TRBV19 and TRBJ1-5; 8 nucleotides align to TRBD1. V was clipped by 4 bases and J by 7 bases; unmatched bases: 9. The CDR3 contains 15 residues. Germline CDR1 reads LNHDA; CDR2 reads SQIVND (reference sequence). The CDR3 DNA follows: TGTGCCAGTAGTAGAGGACAGGGAGTAAGGCAGCCCCAGCATTTT. This gives the protein CASSRGQGVRQPQHF.

The chain has TRBV5-5 and TRBJ2-7, with D uncertain. Trimming removed 1 base at V and 3 bases at J, with 14 bases between. CDR1 is SGHKS, CDR2 YYEKEE, per germline (reference sequence). The CDR3 totals 15 residues. CDR3 coding DNA: TGTGCCAGCAGCTTGCTACTATCCCTAAACTACGAGCAGTACTTC. Encoded protein: CASSLLLSLNYEQYF. The entire variable domain, with the rest obtained from reference TRBV5-5 and TRBJ2-7, is as follows: DAGVTQSPTHLIKTRGQQVTLRCSPISGHKSVSWYQQVLGQGPQFIFQYYEKEERGRGNFPDRFSARQFPNYSSELNVNALLLGDSALYLCASSLLLSLNYEQYFGPGTRLTVT.

The CDR3 DNA follows: TGTGCCAGCAGTTTGCTACAGGTCAATCAGCCCCAGCATTTT. Protein sequence: CASSLLQVNQPQHF. The V gene is TRBV28, the J gene TRBJ1-5; D is perhaps TRBD1 (5 bases). This CDR3 region has 14 residues. Germline assignment: CDR1 MDHEN and CDR2 SYDVKM. With 3 bases removed from V and 3 bases from J, the gap between germline ends came to 9 bases.

The chain links TRBV6-1 to TRBJ1-2; 7 positions match TRBD1. Germline assignment: CDR1 MNHNS and CDR2 SASEGT. Germline trimming cut 3 bases from V and 8 bases from J; bases unmatched to any gene: 12. This CDR3 contains 15 residues. The CDR3 loop is CASSDPPTGKEGYTF. The CDR3 DNA reads as TGTGCCAGCAGTGACCCACCGACAGGGAAGGAGGGCTACACCTTC.

This chain joins TRBV7-2 and TRBJ2-7; a weak D match, TRBD2 (5 bases). The CDR3 loop spans 13 amino acids. Germline-derived CDR1 and CDR2 are SGHTA and FQGNSA. Trimming stripped 0 bases from V and 8 bases from J, with 11 bases between. CDR3 amino acids: CASSLAGVSQQYF. The CDR3 DNA sequence: TGTGCCAGCAGCTTAGCCGGGGTGTCCCAGCAGTACTTC.

The rearrangement uses TRBV19 and TRBJ1-6; D is perhaps TRBD1 (6 bases). This CDR3 spans 13 amino acids. Trimming removed 3 bases from V and 10 bases from J, with 10 bases in between. Germline-derived CDR1 and CDR2 are LNHDA and SQIVND (reference sequence). CDR3 sequence (DNA): TGTGCCAGTAGTATTAAGGGGGACTCACCCCTCCACTTT. The encoded protein is CASSIKGDSPLHF.

This clone came up once. The CDR3 here is CASSLGGGQGHEKLFF. The CDR3 DNA reads TGTGCCAGCAGCTTGGGGGGGGGACAGGGTCATGAAAAACTGTTTTTT. The V and J genes are TRBV5-4 and TRBJ1-4, with 9 bases identical to TRBD1. This CDR3 contains 16 residues. Germline trimming cut 0 bases from V and 6 bases from J; bases unmatched to any gene: 6. Germline V gives CDR1 SGHNT, CDR2 YYREEE (reference sequence).

The chain couples TRBV7-2 to TRBJ1-2; TRBD1 aligns across 7 bases. CDR1 is SGHTA and CDR2 is FQGNSA in the germline V gene. This CDR3 is 16 amino acids long. The J segment lost 6 bases and the V segment lost 10 bases, leaving 20 bases of the junction unmatched. In DNA, the CDR3 is TGTGCCACCAGTAGACAAGAAGGGGGCACGGGCAATGGCTACACCTTC. It is translated as CATSRQEGGTGNGYTF.

The chain's CDR3 is CASSLSFPGQSVQPQHF. The CDR3 DNA is TGTGCCAGCAGTTTATCGTTTCCCGGACAGAGTGTACAGCCCCAGCATTTT. J is TRBJ1-5 and V is TRBV27; tentatively, D is TRBD1 (6 bases). The CDR3 sequence is 17 residues long. Trimming cost V 0 bases and J 7 bases, with 19 bases left between them. CDR1 and CDR2 (germline): MNHEY, SMNVEV (reference sequence).

The chain carries TRBV29-1 and TRBJ1-2; perhaps TRBD1 as D (6 bases). This CDR3 region has 13 residues. Trimming pared 2 bases from V and 4 bases from J, leaving 11 bases between. CDR1 SQVTM and CDR2 ANQGSEA come from the germline V gene. CDR3 sequence: CSVEHRVGYGYTF. The CDR3 DNA sequence: TGCAGCGTTGAACACAGGGTAGGCTATGGCTACACCTTC.

The chain uses TRBV2 and TRBJ1-2; D possibly corresponds to TRBD1 (5 bases). V lost 6 bases and J lost 5, with 19 bases in between. Germline V gene lookup returns CDR1 SNHLY and CDR2 FYNNEI. The CDR3 sequence is 15 residues long. The CDR3 DNA sequence: TGTGCCAGCAGCCAGCCCCTGGGGGGGACTTATGGCTACACCTTC. Its protein is CASSQPLGGTYGYTF.

This clone is a singleton in its sample. The chain employs TRBV28 and TRBJ2-1, with 9 bases that match TRBD2. V lost 6 bases to trimming and J lost 12 bases; unmatched junction nucleotides: 18. Germline CDR1 and CDR2: MDHEN and SYDVKM. The CDR3 has 16 amino acids. The CDR3 DNA reads as TGTGCCAGCAGCGTGGGTACCGGGACTAGCTATGATGGGCAGTTCTTC. Protein sequence: CASSVGTGTSYDGQFF.

This chain uses TRBV30 with TRBJ1-1; unclear D gene. Germline values: CDR1 GTSNPN, CDR2 SVGIG (reference sequence). Trimming removed 0 bases from V and 4 bases from J, with 12 bases in between. The CDR3 is 14 amino acids. The CDR3 sequence: CAWSVTQASTEAFF. The CDR3 DNA reads as TGTGCCTGGAGTGTAACCCAGGCGAGCACTGAAGCTTTCTTT.

The chain carries TRBV18 and TRBJ1-2; D unclear. Germline V gene sequence: CDR1 KGHSH, CDR2 LQKENI. The germline V and J ends were trimmed by 8 bases and 1 base, with 11 bases remaining between them. This CDR3 spans 13 amino acids. CDR3 nucleotides: TGTGCCAGCGCGACATTAGTTAACTATGGCTACACCTTC. Translation gives CASATLVNYGYTF.

A word on this clone: The same CDR3 also results from other DNA sequences found in this sample. The chain combines TRBV10-3 with TRBJ1-2, with D perhaps TRBD1 (5 bases). V was trimmed by 3 bases and J by 4 bases, leaving 6 bases between them. The germline V gene encodes CDR1 ENHRY and CDR2 SYGVKD. The CDR3 is 12 amino acids. This CDR3 is CAISEQVYGYTF. CDR3 in DNA: TGTGCCATCAGTGAACAGGTCTATGGCTACACCTTC.

This chain connects TRBV12-3 or TRBV12-4 to TRBJ2-7; D call uncertain. Trimming took 6 bases from V and 3 from J, leaving 12 bases between them. The CDR3 consists of 13 residues. Here the CDR3 reads CASSPFSRYEQYF. CDR3 sequence (DNA): TGTGCCAGCAGCCCTTTTTCGCGCTACGAGCAGTACTTC.

This clone was observed a single time. The rearrangement joins TRBV5-1 to TRBJ2-7; unclear D gene. Trimming took 4 bases from V and 4 from J, leaving 15 bases between them. CDR3 length: 14 amino acids. CDR1 SGHRS and CDR2 YFSETQ come from the germline V gene. CDR3 region: CASSPSSSRYEQYF. The CDR3 DNA reads TGCGCCAGCAGCCCCAGTAGTAGCCGATACGAGCAGTACTTC.

V and J are TRBV4-3 and TRBJ2-4, with 7 bases lining up with TRBD1. CDR1 and CDR2 from the germline V gene are LGHNA and YSLEER. V shed 1 base, J shed 7 bases, and the junction held 4 bases outside the gene matches. The CDR3 is 14 amino acids. CDR3 bases: TGCGCCAGCAGCCAAGCCGACAGGGCCAACATTCAGTACTTC. This translates into CASSQADRANIQYF.

The rearrangement uses TRBV30 and TRBJ2-5, with TRBD2 matching over 8 bases. This CDR3 contains 12 residues. The V and J ends lost 3 bases and 5 bases, in that order; junction bases with no gene match: 2. Germline V gene data show CDR1 as GTSNPN and CDR2 as SVGIG (reference sequence). CDR3 nucleotide sequence: TGTGCCTGGAGCGGGAGGGGGGAGACCCAGTACTTC. Encoded protein: CAWSGRGETQYF.

In its sample, this clone was seen a few times. This chain joins TRBV3-1 (or the pseudogene TRBV3-2) and TRBJ2-7; 8 bases fit TRBD2. The junction had 8 bases not matched to a gene; V was cut back by 4 bases and J by 0 bases. In germline, CDR1 is LGHDT, CDR2 YNNKEL (reference sequence). CDR3 length: 16 residues. The CDR3 nucleotides are TGTGCCAGCAGCCTTCGGGGGGGCACTAGCTCCTACGAGCAGTACTTC. Its translation: CASSLRGGTSSYEQYF.

This sequence joins TRBV28 and TRBJ1-1; a weak D match, TRBD1 (5 bases). Germline V CDR1 and CDR2: MDHEN, SYDVKM. This CDR3 is 15 amino acids long. Trimming pared 5 bases from V and 1 base from J, leaving 14 bases between. The CDR3 coding sequence is TGTGCCAGCAGTCCGACCGACCAGGGGAACACTGAAGCTTTCTTT. This gives the protein CASSPTDQGNTEAFF.

This chain links TRBV30 with TRBJ2-7; tentatively, D is TRBD1 (6 bases). Per germline, CDR1 GTSNPN and CDR2 SVGIG (reference sequence). Trimming took off 3 bases at V and 5 bases at J, with 17 bases between the two ends. This CDR3 is 14 amino acids long. The DNA for the CDR3 is TGTGCCTGGAGGAAGGGCAGGGGTTTACACGAGCAGTACTTC. It encodes CAWRKGRGLHEQYF. Complete variable domain (other parts from reference TRBV30 and TRBJ2-7): SQTIHQWPATLVQPVGSPLSLECTVEGTSNPNLYWYRQAAGRGLQLLFYSVGIGQISSEVPQNLSASRPQDRQFILSSKKLLLSDSGFYLCAWRKGRGLHEQYFGPGTRLTVT.

The J gene is TRBJ1-5, the V gene TRBV6-6, with TRBD1 matching 9 bases. The CDR3 has 17 residues. Germline V lookup: CDR1 MNHNY, CDR2 SVGAGI (reference sequence). Germline trimming cut 5 bases from V and 0 bases from J; bases unmatched to any gene: 8. The CDR3 sequence is CASSPGTGSYSNQPQHF. DNA of the CDR3: TGTGCCAGCAGTCCCGGGACAGGGTCATATAGCAATCAGCCCCAGCATTTT.

The chain links TRBV19 to TRBJ2-1; 12 bases are shared with TRBD2. Trimming at V came to 6 bases and at J to 8 bases, leaving 17 bases not matched to a gene. The CDR3 loop spans 18 amino acids. Germline V CDR1 and CDR2: LNHDA, SQIVND (reference sequence). This CDR3 is CASSRQAVLAGGPDEQFF. In DNA form, the CDR3 reads TGTGCCAGTAGCCGTCAAGCCGTCCTAGCGGGAGGGCCCGATGAGCAGTTCTTC.

The chain uses TRBV19 and TRBJ2-5, with a tentative D call TRBD1 (5 bases). V was trimmed by 2 bases and J by 2 bases, leaving 6 bases between them. The CDR3 length is 13 residues. Germline lookup yields CDR1 LNHDA and CDR2 SQIVND (reference sequence). CDR3 DNA sequence: TGTGCCAGTAGTATAACAGGACAAGAGACCCAGTACTTC. It specifies CASSITGQETQYF.

J is TRBJ2-3 and V is TRBV5-1; 10 bases line up with TRBD2. Germline-derived CDR1 and CDR2 are SGHRS and YFSETQ. J lost 3 bases, V lost 0 bases, and 1 base had no gene match. The CDR3 contains 15 residues. The CDR3 spells CASSLDSGRTDTQYF. The CDR3 region has the DNA TGCGCCAGCAGCTTGGATAGCGGGAGGACAGATACGCAGTATTTT.

The J gene is TRBJ2-1, the V gene TRBV19, with D perhaps matching TRBD1 (5 bases). The germline V gene encodes CDR1 LNHDA and CDR2 SQIVND (reference sequence). The V and J ends lost 6 bases and 0 bases respectively, with 12 bases between them. The CDR3 sequence is 15 residues long. The CDR3 DNA reads TGTGCCAGTAGGATCGACAGCGCCTCCTACAATGAGCAGTTCTTC. As protein: CASRIDSASYNEQFF.